Presented here are 32 T cell receptor beta chains from one specimen sequenced in a study of cytomegalovirus exposure and HLA in healthy donors. Use of 60 Vbeta and 13 Jbeta primers characterized the PCR. Assay: immunoSEQ multiplex PCR; the TCRdb copy retains only in-frame clones and omits some. This listing includes about 110,000 clones. Sequencing was carried out using PBMCs. The receptors derive from a man between 18 and 29 years old in good health and CMV-seronegative.

The V call is TRBV27, the J call TRBJ2-3; the match to TRBD2 covers 9 bases. CDR1 and CDR2 (germline): MNHEY, SMNVEV (reference sequence). Unmatched junction bases numbered 10, after V lost 5 bases and J lost 4 bases. This CDR3 has 16 amino acids. The chain's CDR3 is CASSPFPRTSADTQYF. CDR3 sequence (DNA): TGTGCCAGCAGTCCGTTCCCTAGGACTAGCGCAGATACGCAGTATTTT.

The gene calls are TRBV6-5 and TRBJ1-1, with D possibly matching TRBD1 (6 bases). CDR1 is MNHEY and CDR2 is SVGAGI in the germline V gene. The ends were cut back, 2 bases at V and 2 bases at J, with 15 bases in the middle. CDR3 size: 16 residues. CDR3: CASSYTWTVVNTEAFF. The CDR3 DNA follows: TGTGCCAGCAGTTACACATGGACAGTTGTAAACACTGAAGCTTTCTTT.

Here the CDR3 reads CASSLGGPWTLGDYGYTF. CDR3 coding DNA: TGTGCCAGCAGCTTAGGGGGGCCCTGGACCCTCGGAGACTATGGCTACACCTTC. The rearrangement uses TRBV7-8 and TRBJ1-2; TRBD1 might be the D (6 bases). V lost 1 base to trimming and J lost 3 bases, with 21 bases between them. The CDR3 is 18 residues long. The V gene's germline CDR1 is SGHVS and CDR2 FQNEAQ.

The V and J genes are TRBV2 and TRBJ2-7; maybe TRBD1 (5 bases). V was shortened by 4 bases and J by 2 bases, with 9 bases between the two germline ends. Germline V gives CDR1 SNHLY, CDR2 FYNNEI. CDR3 size: 13 residues. The CDR3 DNA sequence: TGTGCCAGCAGTGCCCAGGACACCTACGAGCAGTACTTC. It is translated as CASSAQDTYEQYF. The full variable domain, completed using reference TRBV2 and TRBJ2-7, is EPEVTQTPSHQVTQMGQEVILRCVPISNHLYFYWYRQILGQKVEFLVSFYNNEISEKSEIFDDQFSVERPDGSNFTLKIRSTKLEDSAMYFCASSAQDTYEQYFGPGTRLTVT.

This sequence joins TRBV11-3 and TRBJ1-1, with 7 bases identical to TRBD1. The CDR3 totals 15 residues. Germline lookup yields CDR1 SGHNT and CDR2 YENEEA. V gave up 1 base and J gave up 0 bases; unmatched junction bases: 2. CDR3 residues: CASSLGGQLNTEAFF. In DNA, the CDR3 is TGTGCCAGCAGCTTAGGGGGACAGCTGAACACTGAAGCTTTCTTT.

V gene TRBV19 combines with J gene TRBJ1-1; D ambiguous. The germline gives CDR1 LNHDA, CDR2 SQIVND (reference sequence). The CDR3 is 13 residues long. Trimming pared 1 base from V and 3 bases from J, leaving 6 bases between. CDR3 sequence (DNA): TGTGCCAGTAGTATAGCGAGGGACACTGAAGCTTTCTTT. This sequence encodes CASSIARDTEAFF. The variable domain in full, with the rest retrieved from reference TRBV19 and TRBJ1-1, is DGGITQSPKYLFRKEGQNVTLSCEQNLNHDAMYWYRQDPGQGLRLIYYSQIVNDFQKGDIAEGYSVSREKKESFPLTVTSAQKNPTAFYLCASSIARDTEAFFGQGTRLTVV.

The rearrangement joins TRBV5-6 to TRBJ2-7; possibly TRBD2 for D (6 bases). The CDR3 length is 13 residues. Germline values: CDR1 SGHDT, CDR2 YYEEEE. Between the trimmed V and J ends, which lost 2 bases and 3 bases, there was a span of 9 bases. In DNA form, the CDR3 reads TGTGCCAGCAGCTTCAGTAGCGGCTACGAGCAGTACTTC. It specifies CASSFSSGYEQYF. Combining the CDR3 with reference TRBV5-6 and TRBJ2-7 gives the whole variable domain DAGVTQSPTHLIKTRGQQVTLRCSPKSGHDTVSWYQQALGQGPQFIFQYYEEEERQRGNFPDRFSGHQFPNYSSELNVNALLLGDSALYLCASSFSSGYEQYFGPGTRLTVT.

The genes are TRBV7-8 and TRBJ1-2; 8 nucleotides align to TRBD1. From germline, CDR1 is SGHVS and CDR2 FQNEAQ. CDR3 length: 14 amino acids. V lost 4 bases and J lost 8; bases outside the gene matches: 9. This CDR3 is CASSSPGQARGYTF. In DNA form, the CDR3 reads TGTGCCAGCAGCTCCCCGGGACAGGCGAGAGGCTACACCTTC. Based on the CDR3 plus reference TRBV7-8 and TRBJ1-2, the full variable domain is GAGVSQSPRYKVAKRGQDVALRCDPISGHVSLFWYQQALGQGPEFLTYFQNEAQLDKSGLPSDRFFAERPEGSVSTLKIQRTQQEDSAVYLCASSSPGQARGYTFGSGTRLTVV.

The gene calls are TRBV5-8 and TRBJ1-2; D unresolved. Germline V lookup: CDR1 SGHTS, CDR2 YDEGEE. The CDR3 contains 12 residues. V lost 0 bases and J lost 8, with 8 bases in between. CDR3 residues: CASSLDNRGYTF. The CDR3 DNA reads TGTGCCAGCAGCTTGGACAATCGAGGCTACACCTTC. Drawing the rest from reference TRBV5-8 and TRBJ1-2, the complete variable domain is EAGVTQSPTHLIKTRGQQATLRCSPISGHTSVYWYQQALGLGLQFLLWYDEGEERNRGNFPPRFSGRQFPNYSSELNVNALELEDSALYLCASSLDNRGYTFGSGTRLTVV.

This sequence joins TRBV12-2 and TRBJ1-5; TRBD1 was called by the table and not checked on the DNA. TRBV12-2 is an annotated pseudogene. CDR3 size: 14 residues. CDR3 loop: CASRFDSGEQPQHF. In DNA form, the CDR3 reads TGTGCAAGTCGCTTCGACAGTGGAGAACAGCCCCAGCATTTT.

V gene TRBV11-2 combines with J gene TRBJ1-3; D might be TRBD1 (6 bases). The CDR3 has 15 amino acids. Looked up from germline, CDR1 is SGHAT and CDR2 is FQNNGV. V lost 8 bases, J lost 0 bases, and 14 bases lay in between. CDR3 sequence (DNA): TGTGCCAGCTCCGGACAGTTAAGCTCTGGAAACACCATATATTTT. This translates into CASSGQLSSGNTIYF.

The chain couples TRBV5-4 to TRBJ1-2; 7 bases match TRBD1. J lost 8 bases, V lost 7 bases, and 8 bases had no gene match. Germline V lookup: CDR1 SGHNT, CDR2 YYREEE (reference sequence). The CDR3 length is 12 residues. CDR3 amino acids: CASQGGGRGYTF. The CDR3 bases are TGTGCCAGCCAGGGGGGCGGACGGGGCTACACCTTC. The full variable domain, with the rest looked up from reference TRBV5-4 and TRBJ1-2, is ETGVTQSPTHLIKTRGQQVTLRCSSQSGHNTVSWYQQALGQGPQFIFQYYREEENGRGNFPPRFSGLQFPNYSSELNVNALELDDSALYLCASQGGGRGYTFGSGTRLTVV.

The chain employs TRBV5-1 and TRBJ1-2; D possibly corresponds to TRBD1 (5 bases). CDR3 size: 15 residues. Germline CDR1 and CDR2: SGHRS and YFSETQ. Trimming stripped 4 bases from V and 6 bases from J, with 19 bases between. The CDR3 spells CASSPELVAGHGYTF. Here the CDR3 DNA reads TGCGCCAGCAGCCCCGAGTTGGTGGCAGGGCATGGCTACACCTTC.

This chain uses TRBV28 with TRBJ2-3, with D unclear. The V end lost 2 bases, the J end lost 2 bases, and 5 bases lay between the germline ends. Looked up from germline, CDR1 is MDHEN and CDR2 is SYDVKM. CDR3 size: 13 residues. CDR3 DNA: TGTGCCAGCAGTTTAGTCTCCACAGATACGCAGTATTTT. Protein sequence: CASSLVSTDTQYF.

V is TRBV6-1 and J is TRBJ2-7; 7 positions match TRBD1. CDR3 length: 14 amino acids. CDR1 is MNHNS, CDR2 SASEGT, per germline. V gave up 7 bases and J gave up 6 bases; unmatched junction bases: 12. CDR3 DNA sequence: TGTGCCAGCACCACACAGGGGAGAGGGGTCGAGCAGTACTTC. Translation gives CASTTQGRGVEQYF.

The V and J genes are TRBV5-4 and TRBJ2-7; 8 bases are shared with TRBD1. J lost 6 bases, V lost 4 bases, and 9 bases had no gene match. CDR3 length equals 14 residues. From germline, CDR1 is SGHNT and CDR2 YYREEE (reference sequence). CDR3 protein: CASSGGQGRSEQYF. The CDR3 DNA is TGTGCCAGCAGCGGTGGACAGGGTCGGTCCGAGCAGTACTTC.

The V call is TRBV4-1, the J call TRBJ2-3, with TRBD2 matching over 12 bases. This CDR3 is built from 16 residues. V lost 2 bases, J lost 8 bases, and 8 bases stayed unmatched. The germline gives CDR1 MGHRA, CDR2 YSYEKL. CDR3 amino acids: CASSQTRLAGVGTQYF. DNA of the CDR3: TGCGCCAGCAGCCAAACCAGACTAGCGGGAGTTGGTACGCAGTATTTT.

The chain couples TRBV7-9 to TRBJ2-1; 10 nucleotides align to TRBD1. The CDR3 runs 12 residues. The V segment lost 5 bases and the J segment 15 bases; nucleotides outside the gene matches: 7. Germline loops: CDR1 SEHNR, CDR2 FQNEAQ (reference sequence). CDR3 region: CASSPDRGRRFF. CDR3 in DNA: TGTGCCAGCAGCCCTGACAGGGGGCGGAGGTTCTTC.

The genes are TRBV6-1 and TRBJ1-5; maybe TRBD1 (6 bases). CDR1 MNHNS and CDR2 SASEGT come from the germline V gene. There are 15 residues in the CDR3. V shed 9 bases and J shed 4 bases, with 19 bases lying between them. In nucleotides, the CDR3 is TGTGCCAGTAGGTTTGACAGGTCGGGAAATCAGCCCCAGCATTTT. Translated: CASRFDRSGNQPQHF.

V is TRBV9 and J is TRBJ2-7; D may be TRBD1 (7 bases). The CDR3 sequence is 14 residues long. V was pared by 7 bases and J by 1 base, with 15 bases between. CDR1 and CDR2 (germline): SGDLS, YYNGEE. CDR3 loop: CASSQGGDSYEQYF. CDR3 nucleotide sequence: TGTGCCAGCTCTCAGGGGGGAGATTCCTACGAGCAGTACTTC. Combining the CDR3 with reference TRBV9 and TRBJ2-7 gives the whole variable domain DSGVTQTPKHLITATGQRVTLRCSPRSGDLSVYWYQQSLDQGLQFLIQYYNGEERAKGNILERFSAQQFPDLHSELNLSSLELGDSALYFCASSQGGDSYEQYFGPGTRLTVT.

The gene calls are TRBV28 and TRBJ2-3; 8 bases fit TRBD1. The CDR3 runs to 14 residues. V was pared by 3 bases and J by 6 bases, with 5 bases of the junction left unmatched. Germline V gives CDR1 MDHEN, CDR2 SYDVKM. The CDR3 bases are TGTGCCAGCAGTTTTCAGGGGGCGCCGGATACGCAGTATTTT. It translates to CASSFQGAPDTQYF. Drawing the rest from reference TRBV28 and TRBJ2-3, the complete variable domain is DVKVTQSSRYLVKRTGEKVFLECVQDMDHENMFWYRQDPGLGLRLIYFSYDVKMKEKGDIPEGYSVSREKKERFSLILESASTNQTSMYLCASSFQGAPDTQYFGPGTRLTVL.

The rearrangement uses TRBV2 and TRBJ2-6, with 9 bases aligning to TRBD1. Germline lookup yields CDR1 SNHLY and CDR2 FYNNEI. The V and J ends lost 6 bases and 0 bases, in that order; junction bases with no gene match: 6. The CDR3 is 17 amino acids. Here the CDR3 reads CASRRTGAPSGANVLTF. The CDR3 coding sequence is TGTGCCAGCAGGAGGACAGGGGCCCCCTCTGGGGCCAACGTCCTGACTTTC.

This sequence joins TRBV2 and TRBJ1-6, with D perhaps TRBD1 (6 bases). CDR1 and CDR2 from the germline V gene are SNHLY and FYNNEI. V was cut by 4 bases and J by 7 bases, with 11 bases left in between. The CDR3 consists of 14 residues. In nucleotides, the CDR3 is TGTGCCAGCAGTGGGGAACAGGGAAATTCACCCCTCCACTTT. Its protein product is CASSGEQGNSPLHF.

This chain links TRBV2 with TRBJ1-2; tentative D call: TRBD1 (5 bases). Trimming removed 6 bases at V and 4 bases at J, with 12 bases between. The CDR3 sequence is 13 residues long. The germline gives CDR1 SNHLY, CDR2 FYNNEI. The CDR3, as DNA: TGTGCCAGCAGCGCGACAGCATCCTATGGCTACACCTTC. As protein: CASSATASYGYTF.

The chain carries TRBV6-1 and TRBJ2-2; 8 bases match TRBD2. After removal of 9 bases from V and 6 bases from J, the junction contained 9 bases not matched to a gene. The CDR3 sequence is 14 residues long. Germline V CDR1 and CDR2: MNHNS, SASEGT. The CDR3 reads CASLSGTSAGELFF. The DNA of the CDR3 is TGTGCCAGTCTTTCCGGGACTAGTGCCGGGGAGCTGTTTTTT.

The J gene is TRBJ1-4, the V gene TRBV6-6; TRBD1 is a possible D gene (5 bases). Trimming removed 2 bases from V and 11 bases from J, with 6 bases in between. This CDR3 is built from 11 residues. Germline loops: CDR1 MNHNY, CDR2 SVGAGI (reference sequence). CDR3 residues: CASSYGGKLFF. The CDR3 nucleotides read TGTGCCAGCAGTTACGGGGGGAAACTGTTTTTT.

The CDR3 loop reads CASRAEDRFTDTQYF. DNA for the CDR3: TGTGCCAGCAGGGCGGAGGACAGATTCACAGATACGCAGTATTTT. V usage is TRBV28 and J usage is TRBJ2-3, with a weak D call TRBD1 (6 bases). The length of the CDR3 is 15 residues. V was clipped by 6 bases and J by 2 bases, with 15 bases between them. Germline-derived CDR1 and CDR2 are MDHEN and SYDVKM.

The chain carries TRBV2 and TRBJ1-2; D not certain. This CDR3 is built from 13 residues. V was trimmed by 7 bases and J by 2 bases, leaving 11 bases between them. CDR1 is SNHLY and CDR2 is FYNNEI in the germline V gene. DNA for the CDR3: TGTGCCAGCAACAGCCCCGAAAACTATGGCTACACCTTC. This sequence encodes CASNSPENYGYTF.

This chain joins TRBV4-1 and TRBJ2-1; 7 nucleotides align to TRBD2. The germline gives CDR1 MGHRA, CDR2 YSYEKL. This CDR3 has 16 amino acids. Losses at the gene ends were 3 bases for V and 12 bases for J; bases not matched to a gene: 17. The CDR3: CASSQEGSGEGRWQFF. The CDR3 DNA reads TGCGCCAGCAGCCAGGAGGGATCTGGGGAGGGAAGGTGGCAGTTCTTC.

This chain connects TRBV6-5 to TRBJ1-1; D possibly corresponds to TRBD1 (6 bases). CDR1 is MNHEY, CDR2 SVGAGI, per germline. CDR3 length: 14 residues. Trimming removed 5 bases from V and 0 bases from J, with 10 bases in between. The CDR3 is CASSTQGMNTEAFF. CDR3 in DNA: TGTGCCAGCAGTACACAGGGAATGAACACTGAAGCTTTCTTT.

This sequence joins TRBV5-4 and TRBJ2-1; D gene ambiguous. Trimming shortened V by 0 bases and J by 6 bases, and 4 bases separated the two germline ends. The CDR3 extends over 12 amino acids. The germline gives CDR1 SGHNT, CDR2 YYREEE (reference sequence). Written as DNA, the CDR3 is TGTGCCAGCAGCTTGGATCTCAATGAGCAGTTCTTC. Encoded protein: CASSLDLNEQFF.

The CDR3 is CASSLLVIGSSGKIDTQYF. The CDR3 DNA is TGTGCCAGCAGTTTATTAGTGATTGGATCCAGCGGAAAAATAGATACGCAGTATTTT. The chain has TRBV27 and TRBJ2-3; D is possibly TRBD2 (5 bases). Trimming cost V 1 base and J 5 bases, with 25 bases left between them. Germline V CDR1 and CDR2: MNHEY, SMNVEV (reference sequence). The CDR3 is made up of 19 amino acids.